This TCR beta chain emerged from a study of beta chain features in type 1 diabetes. The wider study: No age, gender or cell yield differences were seen between patients and healthy donors. Whole-study results and caveats: Researchers report that Type 1 diabetes patients had moderately but significantly shorter TCRB CDR3s across all four CD4+ subsets. cDNA sequencing could over-represent cells with high TCR expression. Among type 1 diabetes patients, VDJ junctions had fewer insertions and more deletions.

This clone was seen a few times. What it binds is not known. Expressed TCRB transcripts were sequenced, since all the RNA that had been isolated was reverse transcribed. Naive, central memory and regulatory T cell samples came to a mean of approximately 3.6 million reads. Generated by immunoSEQ multiplex PCR, the TCRdb table keeps only in-frame clones and is missing some. This table has over 200,000 clones, roughly a tenth appearing once. This clonotype was sampled from a young man with type 1 diabetes. The specimen sequenced was naive CD4+ T cells from blood.

CDR3 sequence: CASSQTASGQNYEQYF. CDR3 nucleotides: TGCGCCAGCAGCCAAACCGCTAGCGGGCAAAACTACGAGCAGTACTTC. V and J are TRBV4-3 and TRBJ2-7; TRBD2 matches 8 bases. Germline CDR1 and CDR2: LGHNA and YSLEER. The CDR3 loop spans 16 amino acids. Unmatched junction bases numbered 9, after V lost 2 bases and J lost 3 bases.